What follows is one T cell receptor beta chain and its context. No antigen is known for it. The CDR3 is made up of 14 amino acids. Germline lookup yields CDR1 MNHEY and CDR2 SVGAGI. After removal of 6 bases from V and 8 bases from J, the junction contained 11 bases not matched to a gene. PCR used 60 Vbeta primers and 13 Jbeta primers. The data were produced by immunoSEQ multiplex PCR, yet TCRdb's version contains in-frame clones alone and is incomplete. The table includes around 150,000 clones, around nine tenths detected once. This specimen belongs to a study of cytomegalovirus exposure and HLA in healthy donors. General study results and limits: Association with HLA alleles at 0.05 false discovery rate was found for roughly 17,000 TCR beta sequences in a later analysis.

The V call is TRBV6-5, the J call TRBJ2-5; 8 bases are shared with TRBD2. This TCR derives from a woman aged 25 to 39 in good health and CMV-seronegative. The specimen sequenced was PBMCs. In nucleotides, the CDR3 is TGTGCCAGCAGCCAGGGACTAGTAGGGAGAACCCAGTACTTC. Its translation: CASSQGLVGRTQYF.